Each of the 27 T cell receptor beta chains below was sequenced from the same sample in a study of CD8 T cells in ankylosing spondylitis. Regarding the study as a whole: In ankylosing spondylitis blood, a motif of about eight highly homologous TCR beta variants appeared characteristic.

The antigens of these receptors remain unknown. Each CDR3 protein gets one entry after TCRdb re-called the 5' RACE reads with MiXCR. This sample yields approximately 300,000 distinct CDR3 sequences, of which 8% are seen a single time; about 15% belongs to the top ten. Sequenced: blood, either unsorted or a sorted T cell fraction (not recorded which). Source of these receptors: a male donor with ankylosing spondylitis.

This clonotype was picked up many times. This chain joins TRBV12-3 or TRBV12-4 and TRBJ1-5, with 10 positions matching TRBD1. This CDR3 region has 15 residues. The ends lost 2 bases at V and 7 bases at J; junction bases unmatched: 5. DNA of the CDR3: TGTGCCAGCAGTTTAAGGACAGGGGGTAGACAGCCCCAGCATTTT. Its translation: CASSLRTGGRQPQHF.

In regard to this clonotype: One end of the junction does not line up with germline, which may come from a read error. The rearrangement joins TRBV20-1 to TRBJ1-6; D not certain. CDR3 size: 16 residues. The germline V gene has CDR1 DFQATT and CDR2 SNEGSKA (reference sequence). Here the CDR3 reads CSARERATGRHSPLHF. In nucleotides, the CDR3 is TGCAGTGCCAGAGAGAGAGCCACCGGTAGACATTCACCCCTCCACTTT.

This clonotype has at least ten counts. The rearrangement links TRBV4-3 to TRBJ2-3, with a weak D call TRBD2 (5 bases). The length of the CDR3 is 15 residues. Germline loops: CDR1 LGHNA, CDR2 YSLEER. Deletions cut 5 bases from V and 1 base from J, with 13 bases between. The CDR3 spells CASSALAPGTDTQYF. The CDR3 DNA follows: TGCGCCAGCAGCGCCCTAGCTCCCGGCACAGATACGCAGTATTTT.

At least ten counts were recorded for this clonotype. This chain joins TRBV5-1 and TRBJ2-7; either TRBD1 or TRBD2 may fit D (5 bases each). Between the trimmed V and J ends, which lost 7 bases and 6 bases, there was a span of 17 bases. CDR3 length: 13 amino acids. In germline, CDR1 is SGHRS, CDR2 YFSETQ. In nucleotides, the CDR3 is TGCGCCAGCTTCCGGGACCGCGGAGGCGAGCAGTACTTC. Translated: CASFRDRGGEQYF. The full variable domain, in which reference TRBV5-1 and TRBJ2-7 provide the parts outside the CDR3, is KAGVTQTPRYLIKTRGQQVTLSCSPISGHRSVSWYQQTPGQGLQFLFEYFSETQRNKGNFPGRFSGRQFSNSRSEMNVSTLELGDSALYLCASFRDRGGEQYFGPGTRLTVT.

The chain has TRBV5-1 and TRBJ2-5, with TRBD2 matching 13 bases. V dropped 0 bases and J dropped 2; count of bases not matched to a gene: 4. This CDR3 is 17 amino acids long. CDR1 is SGHRS and CDR2 is YFSETQ in the germline V gene. The CDR3 DNA is TGCGCCAGCAGCTTGGATCGGACTAGCGGGGGACAAGAGACCCAGTACTTC. Encoded protein: CASSLDRTSGGQETQYF.

This clonotype has a handful of counts. The chain joins TRBV7-8 to TRBJ1-1, with 7 bases aligning to TRBD1. The CDR3 contains 15 residues. Germline V gene lookup returns CDR1 SGHVS and CDR2 FQNEAQ. The junction had 15 bases not matched to a gene; V was cut back by 6 bases and J by 8 bases. The CDR3 loop is CASRTGTALNWEAFF. CDR3 DNA: TGTGCCAGCAGAACCGGGACAGCACTTAACTGGGAAGCTTTCTTT.

This clonotype has only a few counts. The chain links TRBV27 to TRBJ2-1; TRBD2 matches 11 bases. The trim removed 7 bases at V and 7 bases at J, leaving 21 bases unmatched. This CDR3 spans 19 amino acids. Germline V lookup: CDR1 MNHEY, CDR2 SMNVEV (reference sequence). Written as DNA, the CDR3 is TGTGCCAGCATCCCCCCGGGACTAGCGGACACCCGGGGATGGAATGAGCAGTTCTTC. This sequence encodes CASIPPGLADTRGWNEQFF.

There are many counts of this clonotype. The genes are TRBV29-1 and TRBJ2-1; 14 bases match TRBD2. V was pared by 8 bases and J by 9 bases, with 6 bases of the junction left unmatched. The CDR3 loop spans 13 amino acids. Looked up from germline, CDR1 is SQVTM and CDR2 is ANQGSEA. CDR3 loop: CSSGTSGRGEQFF. CDR3 bases: TGCAGCTCCGGGACTAGCGGGAGAGGTGAGCAGTTCTTC.

V and J are TRBV7-6 and TRBJ2-3, with D perhaps assigned TRBD1 or TRBD2 (6 bases each). The CDR3 consists of 15 residues. Germline-derived CDR1 and CDR2 are SGHVS and FNYEAQ. Trimming took 4 bases from V and 2 from J, leaving 13 bases between them. CDR3 amino acids: CASSSPGAATDTQYF. In nucleotides, the CDR3 is TGTGCCAGCAGCTCGCCGGGGGCGGCCACAGATACGCAGTATTTT.

This clonotype came up a few times. The J gene is TRBJ2-7, the V gene TRBV4-2; 8 bases fit TRBD2. Germline V CDR1 and CDR2: LGHNA, YNFKEQ. The CDR3 is 15 residues long. The V and J ends lost 1 base and 2 bases, in that order; junction bases with no gene match: 4. CDR3 loop: CASSQVGTRAYEQYF. The CDR3 DNA reads as TGTGCCAGCAGCCAAGTCGGGACTAGAGCCTACGAGCAGTACTTC.

This clonotype appeared a few times. The chain uses TRBV6-5 and TRBJ2-3, with 7 bases matching TRBD2. Germline CDR1 MNHEY, CDR2 SVGAGI. V dropped 0 bases and J dropped 1; count of bases not matched to a gene: 1. This CDR3 spans 15 amino acids. CDR3: CASSYSGRGTDTQYF. The CDR3 DNA reads TGTGCCAGCAGTTACTCGGGGAGGGGCACAGATACGCAGTATTTT.

The table lists this clonotype with a few counts. The chain recombines TRBV20-1 with TRBJ1-5; D may be TRBD1 (6 bases). CDR3 length equals 12 residues. Between the trimmed V and J ends, which lost 6 bases and 5 bases, there was a span of 11 bases. Germline V gene data show CDR1 as DFQATT and CDR2 as SNEGSKA (reference sequence). CDR3 nucleotides: TGCAGTGCACCAGGGGAAGATCAGCCCCAGCATTTT. Its translation: CSAPGEDQPQHF.

In this sample, this clonotype turned up a few times. This chain links TRBV20-1 with TRBJ2-7; maybe TRBD1 (6 bases). The V gene lost 1 base and the J gene lost 2 bases, with 15 bases spanning the gap. This CDR3 is built from 15 residues. The germline V gene encodes CDR1 DFQATT and CDR2 SNEGSKA (reference sequence). CDR3 nucleotide sequence: TGCAGTGCTAGAGCCCCACGGACAGTAACCTACGAGCAGTACTTC. This gives the protein CSARAPRTVTYEQYF.

This chain uses TRBV5-1 with TRBJ1-1, with D unresolved. Germline CDR1 reads SGHRS; CDR2 reads YFSETQ. The germline V and J ends were trimmed by 2 bases and 1 base, with 6 bases remaining between them. This CDR3 comprises 13 residues. CDR3 amino acids: CASSFGSNTEAFF. DNA of the CDR3: TGCGCCAGCAGCTTCGGGTCGAACACTGAAGCTTTCTTT.

This clonotype was seen only a few times. The chain couples TRBV7-2 to TRBJ2-6; D perhaps matches TRBD1 (5 bases). The CDR3 runs 17 residues. Germline lookup yields CDR1 SGHTA and CDR2 FQGNSA. Trimming left V 0 bases short and J 0 bases short, with 9 bases between. The CDR3 region has the DNA TGTGCCAGCAGCTTAGCGCCAGGGCCCTCTGGGGCCAACGTCCTGACTTTC. It translates to CASSLAPGPSGANVLTF.

This clonotype was seen more than once but under ten times. The chain joins TRBV29-1 to TRBJ2-7, with TRBD1 as a possible D gene (5 bases). CDR1 and CDR2 from the germline V gene are SQVTM and ANQGSEA. The V end was cut by 4 bases, the J end by 4 bases, with 17 bases between. This CDR3 spans 14 amino acids. This chain's CDR3 is CSVGGRAEPYEQYF. The DNA of the CDR3 is TGCAGCGTTGGGGGCCGGGCCGAGCCTTACGAGCAGTACTTC.

This clonotype was seen at least ten times. The chain uses TRBV27 and TRBJ1-3; D unclear. V lost 4 bases, J lost 2 bases, and 15 bases lay in between. The CDR3 is made up of 16 amino acids. The germline gives CDR1 MNHEY, CDR2 SMNVEV (reference sequence). This chain's CDR3 is CASSSGPLTAGNTIYF. CDR3 DNA: TGTGCCAGCAGTTCCGGGCCTCTCACGGCTGGAAACACCATATATTTT.

The V and J genes are TRBV20-1 and TRBJ2-1; a weak D match, TRBD1 (6 bases). Between the trimmed V and J ends, which lost 0 bases and 1 base, there was a span of 10 bases. This CDR3 has 15 residues. Per the germline V gene, CDR1 is DFQATT and CDR2 is SNEGSKA (reference sequence). CDR3 in DNA: TGCAGTGCTAGAGAACCGACAGGTTCCTACAATGAGCAGTTCTTC. Its protein is CSAREPTGSYNEQFF.

This clonotype was recorded a few times. DNA of the CDR3: TGTGCCAGCATGGCGACTAGCGGGAGGGCCTGGGAGACCCAGTACTTC. Translation gives CASMATSGRAWETQYF. This chain connects TRBV2 to TRBJ2-5, with 14 nucleotides matching TRBD2. This CDR3 is 16 amino acids long. Per germline, CDR1 SNHLY and CDR2 FYNNEI. V lost 7 bases, J lost 5 bases, and 9 bases stayed unmatched.

Many counts were recorded for this clonotype. V usage is TRBV5-5 and J usage is TRBJ2-3; 9 bases agree with TRBD2. From germline, CDR1 is SGHKS and CDR2 YYEKEE (reference sequence). V trimming: 0 bases; J trimming: 2 bases; junction bases outside the gene matches: 1. CDR3 size: 15 residues. For the CDR3, the DNA is TGTGCCAGCAGCTTGGGGACTAGCGACACAGATACGCAGTATTTT. It yields the protein CASSLGTSDTDTQYF.

The chain couples TRBV19 to TRBJ2-4; TRBD2 is a possible D gene (6 bases). V gave up 5 bases and J gave up 4 bases, with 15 bases separating them. Per the germline V gene, CDR1 is LNHDA and CDR2 is SQIVND (reference sequence). This CDR3 is 15 amino acids long. CDR3 sequence: CASSPAGSSKNIQYF. The DNA of the CDR3 is TGTGCCAGTAGTCCGGCCGGGAGCTCAAAAAACATTCAGTACTTC.

This chain links TRBV4-1 with TRBJ2-5, with 8 nucleotides matching TRBD2. CDR3 length: 16 amino acids. Germline assignment: CDR1 MGHRA and CDR2 YSYEKL. Trimming cost V 6 bases and J 5 bases; bases outside gene matches: 14. The CDR3 DNA reads as TGCGCCAGCAGGCCCCTAGCCGGGAGGGCCGAGGAGACCCAGTACTTC. This sequence encodes CASRPLAGRAEETQYF.

This clonotype turned up a few times. The chain carries TRBV11-3 and TRBJ2-3, with 8 bases aligning to TRBD2. Germline CDR1 SGHNT, CDR2 YENEEA. The CDR3 runs 14 residues. The V and J ends lost 2 bases and 5 bases, in that order; junction bases with no gene match: 3. In DNA, the CDR3 is TGTGCCAGCAGCTTACTAACTAGCGGAGATACGCAGTATTTT. Its translation is CASSLLTSGDTQYF.

This clonotype was recorded many times. The chain uses TRBV20-1 and TRBJ2-1, with a weak D call TRBD1 (6 bases). The CDR3 is made up of 15 amino acids. Germline loops: CDR1 DFQATT, CDR2 SNEGSKA (reference sequence). V was pared by 3 bases and J by 5 bases, with 17 bases between. The CDR3 spells CSASDPPTGDNEQFF. The CDR3 coding sequence is TGCAGTGCTAGCGACCCCCCGACAGGTGACAATGAGCAGTTCTTC.

This clonotype turned up a few times. This chain joins TRBV27 and TRBJ1-5, with D perhaps matching TRBD1 (5 bases). CDR3 size: 15 residues. Germline V gene data show CDR1 as MNHEY and CDR2 as SMNVEV (reference sequence). V lost 0 bases and J lost 3, with 9 bases in between. The DNA for the CDR3 is TGTGCCAGCAGTTTATCGAGGGGTTTCAATCAGCCCCAGCATTTT. Translated: CASSLSRGFNQPQHF.

This clonotype was recorded at least ten times. J is TRBJ2-3 and V is TRBV29-1; 9 nucleotides match TRBD2. The CDR3 consists of 14 residues. Germline lookup yields CDR1 SQVTM and CDR2 ANQGSEA. The V segment lost 5 bases and the J segment 2 bases; nucleotides outside the gene matches: 5. This CDR3 reads CSVNRLAVTDTQYF. The CDR3 coding sequence is TGCAGCGTTAATCGACTAGCGGTCACAGATACGCAGTATTTT.

This clonotype was picked up many times. The chain is built from TRBV29-1 and TRBJ2-1; 14 nucleotides line up with TRBD2. Germline values: CDR1 SQVTM, CDR2 ANQGSEA. The CDR3 is 19 amino acids. Trimming removed 4 bases from V and 6 bases from J; junction bases left unmatched: 17. The CDR3 sequence is CSVVGRTGTSGGGVNEQFF. In DNA, the CDR3 is TGCAGCGTTGTTGGACGGACCGGGACTAGCGGGGGAGGGGTCAATGAGCAGTTCTTC.